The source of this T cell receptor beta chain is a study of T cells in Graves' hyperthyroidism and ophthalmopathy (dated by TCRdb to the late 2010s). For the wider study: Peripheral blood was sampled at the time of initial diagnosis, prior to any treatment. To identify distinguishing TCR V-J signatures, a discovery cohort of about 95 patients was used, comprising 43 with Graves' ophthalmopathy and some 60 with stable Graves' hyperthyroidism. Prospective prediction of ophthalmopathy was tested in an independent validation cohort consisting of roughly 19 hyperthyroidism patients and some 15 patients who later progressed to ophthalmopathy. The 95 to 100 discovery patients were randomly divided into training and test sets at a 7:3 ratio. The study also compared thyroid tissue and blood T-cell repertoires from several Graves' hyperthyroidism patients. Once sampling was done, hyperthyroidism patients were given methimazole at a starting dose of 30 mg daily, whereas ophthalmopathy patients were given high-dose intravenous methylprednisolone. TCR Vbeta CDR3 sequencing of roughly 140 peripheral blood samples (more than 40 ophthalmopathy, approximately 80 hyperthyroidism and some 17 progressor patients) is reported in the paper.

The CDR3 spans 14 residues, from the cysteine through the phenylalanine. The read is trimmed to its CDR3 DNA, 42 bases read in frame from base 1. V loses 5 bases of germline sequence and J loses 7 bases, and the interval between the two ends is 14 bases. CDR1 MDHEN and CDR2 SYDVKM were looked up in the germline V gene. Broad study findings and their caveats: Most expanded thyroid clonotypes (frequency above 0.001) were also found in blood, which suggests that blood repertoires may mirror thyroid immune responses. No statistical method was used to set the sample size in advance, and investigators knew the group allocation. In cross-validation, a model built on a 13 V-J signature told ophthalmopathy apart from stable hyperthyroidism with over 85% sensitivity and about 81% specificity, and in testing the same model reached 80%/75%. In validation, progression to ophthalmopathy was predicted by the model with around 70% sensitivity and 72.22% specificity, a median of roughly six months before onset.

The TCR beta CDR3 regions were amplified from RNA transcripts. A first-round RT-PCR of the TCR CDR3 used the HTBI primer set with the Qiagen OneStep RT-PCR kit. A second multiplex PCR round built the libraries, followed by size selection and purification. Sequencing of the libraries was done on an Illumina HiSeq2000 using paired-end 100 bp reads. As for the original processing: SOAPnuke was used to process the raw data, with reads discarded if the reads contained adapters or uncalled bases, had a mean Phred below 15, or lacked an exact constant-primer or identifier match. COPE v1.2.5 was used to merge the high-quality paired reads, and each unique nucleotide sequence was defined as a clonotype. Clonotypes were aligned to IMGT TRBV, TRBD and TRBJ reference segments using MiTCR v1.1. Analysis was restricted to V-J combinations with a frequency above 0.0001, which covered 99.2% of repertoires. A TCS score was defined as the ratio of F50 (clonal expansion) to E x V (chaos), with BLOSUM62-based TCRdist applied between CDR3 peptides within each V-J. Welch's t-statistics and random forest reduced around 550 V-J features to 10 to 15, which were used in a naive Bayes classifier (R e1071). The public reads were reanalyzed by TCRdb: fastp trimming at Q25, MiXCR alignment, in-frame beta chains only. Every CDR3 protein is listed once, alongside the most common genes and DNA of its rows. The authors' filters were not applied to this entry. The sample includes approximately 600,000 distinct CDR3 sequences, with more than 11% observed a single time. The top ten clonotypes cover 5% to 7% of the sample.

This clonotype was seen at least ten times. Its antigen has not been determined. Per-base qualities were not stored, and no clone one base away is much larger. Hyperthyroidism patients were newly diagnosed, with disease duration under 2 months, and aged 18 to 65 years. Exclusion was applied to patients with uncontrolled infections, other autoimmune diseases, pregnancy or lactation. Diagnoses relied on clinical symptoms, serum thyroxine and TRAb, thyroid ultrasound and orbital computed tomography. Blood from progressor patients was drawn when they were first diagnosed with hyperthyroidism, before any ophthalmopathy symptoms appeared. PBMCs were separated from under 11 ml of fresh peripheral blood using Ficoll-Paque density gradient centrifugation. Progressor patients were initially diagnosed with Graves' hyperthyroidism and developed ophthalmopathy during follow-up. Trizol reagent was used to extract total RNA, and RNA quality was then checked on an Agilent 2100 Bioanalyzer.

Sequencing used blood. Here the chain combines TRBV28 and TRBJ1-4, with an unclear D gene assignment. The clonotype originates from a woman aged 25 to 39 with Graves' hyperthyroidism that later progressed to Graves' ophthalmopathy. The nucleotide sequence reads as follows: TGTGCCAGCAGTCCCCTTGGGTTTAGTGAAAAACTGTTTTTT. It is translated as CASSPLGFSEKLFF.